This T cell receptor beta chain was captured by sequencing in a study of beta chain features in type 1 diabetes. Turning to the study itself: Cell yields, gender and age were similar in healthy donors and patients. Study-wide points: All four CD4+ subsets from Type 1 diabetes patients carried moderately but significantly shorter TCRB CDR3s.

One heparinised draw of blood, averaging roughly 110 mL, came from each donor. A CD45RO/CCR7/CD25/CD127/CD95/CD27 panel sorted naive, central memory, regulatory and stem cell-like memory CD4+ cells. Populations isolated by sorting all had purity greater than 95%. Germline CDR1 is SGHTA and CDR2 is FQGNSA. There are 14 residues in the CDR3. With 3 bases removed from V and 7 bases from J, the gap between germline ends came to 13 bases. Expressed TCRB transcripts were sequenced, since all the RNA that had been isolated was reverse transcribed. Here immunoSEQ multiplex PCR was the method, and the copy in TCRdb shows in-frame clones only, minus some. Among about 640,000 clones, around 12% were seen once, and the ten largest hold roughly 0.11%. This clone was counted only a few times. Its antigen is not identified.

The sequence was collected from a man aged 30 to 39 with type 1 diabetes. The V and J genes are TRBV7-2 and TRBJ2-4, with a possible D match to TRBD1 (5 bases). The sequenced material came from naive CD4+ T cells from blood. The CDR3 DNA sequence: TGTGCCAGCAGCTTTCAGGGAAGGGGCAACATTCAGTACTTC. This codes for CASSFQGRGNIQYF.